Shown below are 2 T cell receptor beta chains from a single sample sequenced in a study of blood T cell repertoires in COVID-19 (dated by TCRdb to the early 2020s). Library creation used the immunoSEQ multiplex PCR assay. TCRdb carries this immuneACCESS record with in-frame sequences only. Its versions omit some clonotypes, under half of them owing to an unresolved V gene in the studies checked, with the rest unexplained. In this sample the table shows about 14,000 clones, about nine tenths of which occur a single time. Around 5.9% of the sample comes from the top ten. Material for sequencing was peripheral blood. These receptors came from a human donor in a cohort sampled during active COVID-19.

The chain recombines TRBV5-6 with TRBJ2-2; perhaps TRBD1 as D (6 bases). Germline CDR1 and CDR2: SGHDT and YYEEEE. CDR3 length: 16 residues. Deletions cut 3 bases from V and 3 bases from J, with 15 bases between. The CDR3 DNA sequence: TGTGCCAGCAGCTCCTGGGACACCCGGGACACCGGGGAGCTGTTTTTT. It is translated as CASSSWDTRDTGELFF.

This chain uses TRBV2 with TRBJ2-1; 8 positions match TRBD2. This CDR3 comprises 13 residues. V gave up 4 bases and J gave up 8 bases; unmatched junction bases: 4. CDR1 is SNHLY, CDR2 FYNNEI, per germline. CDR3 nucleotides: TGTGCCAGCAGTGCCCGGGAGGGAGATGAGCAGTTCTTC. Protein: CASSAREGDEQFF.